What follows are 23 T cell receptor beta chains derived from one specimen sequenced in a study of blood T cells in healthy people across ages. The use of a sample-barcoded 5' primer and a J-beta primer mix characterized a second PCR of roughly 6 to 11 cycles. One entry per CDR3 protein results from TCRdb running MiXCR on the 5' RACE reads. This sample has roughly 1.5 million distinct CDR3 sequences; roughly 43% occur once, and the top ten carry about 4%. The sample was blood. Receptors were obtained from a woman under 30 in good health.

This clonotype has a handful of counts. The V and J genes are TRBV4-1 and TRBJ1-5, with a weak D call TRBD1 (5 bases). Germline V lookup: CDR1 MGHRA, CDR2 YSYEKL. Trimming shortened V by 0 bases and J by 5 bases, and 11 bases separated the two germline ends. This CDR3 has 15 amino acids. The CDR3 region is CASSQEKEQDQPQHF. In DNA form, the CDR3 reads TGCGCCAGCAGCCAAGAGAAGGAACAGGATCAGCCCCAGCATTTT.

The chain is built from TRBV5-1 and TRBJ1-1; D is ambiguous. V was cut by 5 bases and J by 6 bases, with 11 bases left in between. This CDR3 is built from 12 residues. Per germline, CDR1 SGHRS and CDR2 YFSETQ. The CDR3 DNA is TGCGCCAGCAGTGGTGTCGGAGCTGAAGCTTTCTTT. Its protein product is CASSGVGAEAFF.

The chain couples TRBV7-2 to TRBJ1-2, with TRBD1 matching over 9 bases. With V trimmed by 6 bases and J by 7 bases, 6 bases remained unmatched. CDR3 size: 13 residues. Per the germline V gene, CDR1 is SGHTA and CDR2 is FQGNSA. This CDR3 is CASRPGQGFGYTF. In DNA, the CDR3 is TGTGCCAGCAGACCGGGACAGGGTTTTGGCTACACCTTC.

This clonotype was detected a few times. J is TRBJ1-4 and V is TRBV3-1; possibly TRBD1 for D (5 bases). Trimming left V 3 bases short and J 14 bases short, with 16 bases between. The CDR3 runs to 13 residues. Germline values: CDR1 LGHDT, CDR2 YNNKEL (reference sequence). The DNA for the CDR3 is TGTGCCAGCAGCCACTTGGGGGTGGTCCCTCTGTTTTTT. It specifies CASSHLGVVPLFF.

The V gene is TRBV7-8, the J gene TRBJ2-5; 10 bases fit TRBD2. Judging by the DNA end, TRBJ2-7 fits better; the J call may be wrong. Germline V lookup: CDR1 SGHVS, CDR2 FQNEAQ. The CDR3 contains 17 residues. CDR3 sequence (DNA): TGTGCCAGCAGCCTAAAGCGGCTAGCGGGGGTACCCTACGAGCAGTACTTC. Its protein product is CASSLKRLAGVPYEQYF.

The rearrangement links TRBV7-2 to TRBJ1-2; D unresolved. The germline CDR1 and CDR2 sequences are SGHTA and FQGNSA. The CDR3 spans 16 residues. Trimming left V 0 bases short and J 8 bases short, with 19 bases between. The CDR3 DNA is TGTGCCAGCAGCTTAGCGGTCAGAAATCCCCCGGGGGGCTACACCTTC. This translates into CASSLAVRNPPGGYTF.

This clonotype was recorded a few times. V gene TRBV27 combines with J gene TRBJ2-5; maybe TRBD1 (7 bases). The J call is doubtful: the DNA matches TRBJ2-7 better. The CDR3 runs 16 residues. Germline V gives CDR1 MNHEY, CDR2 SMNVEV (reference sequence). The CDR3, as DNA: TGTGCCAGCAGTTTATACGGAGGGGGCTATGACGACGAGCAGTACTTC. Protein product: CASSLYGGGYDDEQYF.

Only a few counts were recorded for this clonotype. One junction end does not reproduce the germline sequence, and a read error may be involved. V gene TRBV4-2 combines with J gene TRBJ2-2; possible D gene TRBD2, 5 bases. The CDR3 has 11 residues. CDR1 and CDR2 (germline): LGHNA, YNFKEQ. The CDR3 DNA sequence: TGTGCCAGCAGCCAGACCGGGGAGATGTTTTTT. Protein sequence: CASSQTGEMFF.

A remark on this clonotype: This could be a read error, since a much larger clone is one nucleotide away. The CDR3 DNA is TGCGCCAGCGCTGCTAGCAGCTACAATGAGCAGTACTTC. Its protein product is CASAASSYNEQYF. The genes are TRBV5-1 and TRBJ2-1; D is possibly TRBD2 (5 bases). The end of the DNA is better explained by TRBJ2-7, so the J call may be wrong. Germline values: CDR1 SGHRS, CDR2 YFSETQ. There are 13 residues in the CDR3.

This chain connects TRBV12-3 or TRBV12-4 to TRBJ1-1; D unclear. The CDR3 is made up of 13 amino acids. Deletions cut 4 bases from V and 2 bases from J, with 8 bases between. CDR3 coding DNA: TGTGCCAGCAGTTGTGTAGATAACACTGAAGCTTTCTTT. Protein sequence: CASSCVDNTEAFF.

DNA of the CDR3: TGCAGTGCCAGCCCGGGCGCCGAAGAGACCCAGTACTTC. Residues: CSASPGAEETQYF. The chain uses TRBV20-1 and TRBJ2-5; no clear D gene. The CDR3 has 13 amino acids. V gave up 6 bases and J gave up 3 bases, with 14 bases separating them. Germline V gives CDR1 DFQATT, CDR2 SNEGSKA (reference sequence).

This chain joins TRBV3-1 and TRBJ2-7, with a tentative D call TRBD2 (5 bases). CDR1 and CDR2 from the germline V gene are LGHDT and YNNKEL (reference sequence). The V gene lost 0 bases and the J gene lost 6 bases, with 15 bases spanning the gap. CDR3 length: 15 amino acids. The CDR3 DNA sequence: TGTGCCAGCAGCCAAGATCTAGCCTTTTCTGGCGAGCAGTACTTC. Translation gives CASSQDLAFSGEQYF.

CDR3 in amino acids: CAISEGQTYEQYF. CDR3 coding DNA: TGTGCCATCAGTGAAGGGCAGACCTACGAGCAGTACTTC. The chain couples TRBV10-3 to TRBJ2-7; no reliable D call. The ends were cut back, 3 bases at V and 2 bases at J, with 8 bases in the middle. The germline gives CDR1 ENHRY, CDR2 SYGVKD. CDR3 size: 13 residues.

This chain joins TRBV28 and TRBJ2-2; a possible D gene is TRBD1 (5 bases). CDR1 MDHEN and CDR2 SYDVKM come from the germline V gene. This CDR3 is built from 14 residues. V shed 7 bases and J shed 5 bases, with 14 bases lying between them. In DNA form, the CDR3 reads TGTGCCAGCATGGCAGGGATAAGGACCGGGGAGCTGTTTTTT. Translating gives CASMAGIRTGELFF.

CDR3 amino acids: CRGARASDEQYF. CDR3 nucleotides: TGCAGGGGGGCTAGAGCGTCAGACGAGCAGTACTTC. V is TRBV20-1 and J is TRBJ2-1; D may be TRBD1 (6 bases). The end of the DNA is better explained by TRBJ2-7, so the J call may be wrong. The length of the CDR3 is 12 residues. In germline, CDR1 is DFQATT, CDR2 SNEGSKA (reference sequence).

The CDR3 loop is CASSLGGALGYGYTF. The CDR3 DNA follows: TGTGCCAGCAGCTTAGGTGGGGCCCTAGGCTATGGCTACACCTTC. This chain uses TRBV7-9 with TRBJ1-2, with D perhaps matching TRBD1 (5 bases). CDR3 length: 15 residues. Germline V gene lookup returns CDR1 SEHNR and CDR2 FQNEAQ (reference sequence). Trimming took off 1 base at V and 4 bases at J, with 13 bases between the two ends.

CDR3 loop: CASSLAGEQAFF. CDR3 nucleotide sequence: TGTGCCAGCAGCTTAGCGGGGGAGCAAGCTTTCTTT. The chain is built from TRBV7-2 and TRBJ1-1, with D possibly matching TRBD1 (5 bases). The CDR3 length is 12 residues. V was cut by 0 bases and J by 9 bases, with 8 bases left in between. Germline CDR1 is SGHTA and CDR2 is FQGNSA.

This clonotype was counted at least ten times. This sequence joins TRBV6-6 and TRBJ2-5; no firm D call. This CDR3 comprises 13 residues. Trimming removed 4 bases at V and 4 bases at J, with 10 bases between. Germline CDR1 is MNHNY and CDR2 is SVGAGI (reference sequence). DNA of the CDR3: TGTGCCAGCAGTTCTCGGGTTTTAGAGACCCAGTACTTC. It is translated as CASSSRVLETQYF.

This clonotype has just a few counts. The chain has TRBV20-1 and TRBJ2-7, with 9 bases matching TRBD2. With V trimmed by 4 bases and J by 6 bases, 7 bases remained unmatched. This CDR3 has 13 amino acids. Germline loops: CDR1 DFQATT, CDR2 SNEGSKA (reference sequence). The CDR3 protein is CSATGTSRIEQYF. The CDR3 region has the DNA TGCAGTGCTACGGGGACTAGCAGGATCGAGCAGTACTTC.

The chain uses TRBV12-3 or TRBV12-4 and TRBJ1-2; 7 nucleotides match TRBD1. Trimming cost V 6 bases and J 4 bases; bases outside gene matches: 8. The CDR3 extends over 14 amino acids. CDR3 protein: CASSPGTEGYGYTF. Written as DNA, the CDR3 is TGTGCCAGCAGCCCCGGGACAGAAGGCTATGGCTACACCTTC.

This clonotype was detected only once. The chain is built from TRBV20-1 and TRBJ1-5; TRBD1 is a possible D gene (5 bases). The germline V gene has CDR1 DFQATT and CDR2 SNEGSKA (reference sequence). With 2 bases removed from V and 4 bases from J, the gap between germline ends came to 9 bases. This CDR3 has 13 amino acids. CDR3 sequence: CSARIDRNQPQHF. The CDR3 nucleotides are TGCAGTGCTAGAATAGACAGAAATCAGCCCCAGCATTTT.

This chain joins TRBV11-2 and TRBJ1-2; 10 bases map to TRBD1. After removal of 0 bases from V and 4 bases from J, the junction contained 5 bases not matched to a gene. Germline V gene data show CDR1 as SGHAT and CDR2 as FQNNGV. CDR3 length: 16 amino acids. CDR3 in DNA: TGTGCCAGCAGCTTAGAGGGGGACAGGGGACCCTATGGCTACACCTTC. Translated: CASSLEGDRGPYGYTF.

The rearrangement links TRBV27 to TRBJ1-2, with 7 bases identical to TRBD1. The CDR3 contains 17 residues. V was pared by 2 bases and J by 4 bases, with 13 bases of the junction left unmatched. Germline CDR1 is MNHEY and CDR2 is SMNVEV (reference sequence). As DNA, the CDR3 is TGTGCCAGCAGTTTAGACCTTGTCAGGGGGGCCCTCTATGGCTACACCTTC. Translation: CASSLDLVRGALYGYTF.